This is a list of T cell receptor beta chains from one sample in a study of CD8 T cells in Susac syndrome. In TCRdb, the immunoSEQ multiplex PCR reads were re-called with MiXCR into one record per CDR3 protein. The data show 100,000 to 150,000 distinct CDR3 sequences, with 80% to 95% seen just once and approximately 0.31% held by the top ten. The specimen sequenced was CD8+ T cells from PBMCs. The receptor source for this set is a human donor with multiple sclerosis. Each CDR3 is given with its conserved first and last residue. The D gene is left open where the match is weak. For some rows the clone size is stated as once, few or many, or as a class when expanded; others skip it.

J,size,D,V,CDR3,DNA
TRBJ1-2,.,.,TRBV20-1,CSATHTNYGYTF,TGCAGTGCTACACATACTAACTATGGCTACACCTTC
TRBJ2-7,once,TRBD1,TRBV7-9,CASSLQDRPTYEQYF,TGTGCCAGCAGCTTACAGGACAGGCCGACCTACGAGCAGTACTTC
TRBJ2-5,.,TRBD2,TRBV7-9,CASSPLGLAGGRETQYF,TGTGCCAGCAGCCCTCTTGGACTAGCGGGGGGGCGTGAGACCCAGTACTTC
TRBJ1-1,once,.,TRBV7-9,CASSYAPNTEAFF,TGTGCCAGCAGCTACGCCCCGAACACTGAAGCTTTCTTT
TRBJ2-1,.,TRBD2,TRBV24-1,CATSGLAETYNEQFF,TGTGCCACCTCCGGACTAGCGGAAACCTACAATGAGCAGTTCTTC
TRBJ1-1,.,.,TRBV27,CASSLTGRGGEAFF,TGTGCCAGCAGTTTAACCGGGCGCGGGGGTGAAGCTTTCTTT
TRBJ2-2,.,TRBD2,TRBV5-6,CASSLDGGASTGELFF,TGTGCCAGCAGCTTGGACGGGGGGGCCTCAACCGGGGAGCTGTTTTTT
TRBJ2-2,.,TRBD1,TRBV25-1,CASSESIQGAFAGELFF,TGTGCCAGCAGTGAATCTATCCAGGGGGCGTTCGCCGGGGAGCTGTTTTTT
TRBJ1-2,.,.,TRBV6-5,CASSYSMGGEGYTF,TGTGCCAGCAGTTACTCGATGGGGGGCGAAGGCTACACCTTC
TRBJ2-7,.,TRBD1,TRBV4-2,CASSPRTGKSYEQYF,TGTGCCAGCAGCCCACGGACAGGGAAGAGCTACGAGCAGTACTTC
TRBJ2-4,.,.,TRBV20-1,CSAGLSKNIQYF,TGCAGTGCGGGGTTGTCCAAAAACATTCAGTACTTC
TRBJ1-1,.,.,TRBV24-1,CATRTGLGTEAFF,TGTGCCACCCGCACGGGGCTAGGCACTGAAGCTTTCTTT
TRBJ2-3,.,.,TRBV7-9,CASSPGESITDTQYF,TGTGCCAGCAGCCCCGGGGAATCAATCACAGATACGCAGTATTTT
TRBJ2-4,.,.,TRBV12-5,CASGSGLDIQYF,TGTGCTAGTGGTTCCGGGTTGGACATTCAGTACTTC
TRBJ2-2,.,.,TRBV3-1,CASSPEAGTSGELFF,TGTGCCAGCAGCCCTGAGGCCGGGACATCCGGGGAGCTGTTTTTT
TRBJ1-5,.,.,TRBV4-2,CASSHPGMNQPQHF,TGTGCCAGCAGCCATCCCGGGATGAATCAGCCCCAGCATTTT
TRBJ1-1,.,.,TRBV7-3,CASSKDSGPEAFF,TGTGCCAGCAGCAAAGATTCGGGTCCTGAAGCTTTCTTT
TRBJ1-1,.,TRBD1,TRBV13,CASSLDRDNTEAFF,TGTGCCAGCAGCCTTGACAGGGACAACACTGAAGCTTTCTTT
TRBJ1-2,.,.,TRBV12-3/TRBV12-4,CASSSPPGHPNYGYTF,TGTGCCAGCAGTTCACCTCCGGGACACCCTAACTATGGCTACACCTTC
TRBJ2-1,.,.,TRBV18,CASSPTTWGVNNEQFF,TGTGCCAGCTCTCCTACTACTTGGGGGGTTAACAATGAGCAGTTCTTC
TRBJ2-3,.,.,TRBV7-9,CASPSQGLISTDTQYF,TGTGCCAGCCCCTCGCAAGGGCTTATTAGCACAGATACGCAGTATTTT
TRBJ2-7,.,.,TRBV28,CASSKRTDLYEQYF,TGTGCCAGCAGTAAAAGGACAGACCTTTACGAGCAGTACTTC
TRBJ2-1,.,.,TRBV12-3/TRBV12-4,CASSLTGFDEQFF,TGTGCCAGCAGTTTAACAGGGTTCGATGAGCAGTTCTTC
TRBJ2-7,.,.,TRBV6-1,CASSNYREIDEQYF,TGTGCCAGCAGTAATTACAGGGAAATCGACGAGCAGTACTTC
TRBJ1-6,.,.,TRBV2,CASSRLTAGESPLHF,TGTGCCAGCAGTCGTTTGACAGCCGGGGAGTCACCCCTCCACTTT
TRBJ2-1,once,.,TRBV24-1,CATSAANEQFF,TGTGCCACCAGTGCAGCGAATGAGCAGTTCTTC
TRBJ2-7,.,.,TRBV20-1,CSATLGGEQYF,TGCAGTGCCACCCTAGGGGGCGAGCAGTACTTC
TRBJ2-6,.,.,TRBV3-1,CASSPTSVRSVLTF,TGTGCCAGCAGCCCGACCAGCGTACGGAGCGTCCTGACTTTC
TRBJ2-3,.,.,TRBV7-6,CASSVSGAVDTQYF,TGTGCCAGCAGCGTCTCGGGGGCTGTAGATACGCAGTATTTT
TRBJ2-5,.,TRBD1,TRBV2,CASIRGRQGETQYF,TGTGCCAGCATTAGGGGGCGACAGGGAGAGACCCAGTACTTC
TRBJ2-1,.,TRBD2,TRBV4-1,CASSQASGFRNEQFF,TGCGCCAGCAGCCAAGCTAGCGGGTTTCGGAATGAGCAGTTCTTC
TRBJ1-1,.,TRBD1,TRBV6-6,CASSYSGGDTEAFF,TGTGCCAGCAGTTACTCAGGGGGCGACACTGAAGCTTTCTTT
TRBJ2-2,.,.,TRBV6-5,CASSWASENTGELFF,TGTGCCAGCAGTTGGGCTAGCGAGAACACCGGGGAGCTGTTTTTT
TRBJ2-1,.,.,TRBV18,CASSPRGARLWFF,TGTGCCAGCTCACCACGGGGGGCTCGCTTATGGTTCTTC
TRBJ2-5,few,TRBD2,TRBV14,CASSAGGRKQETQYF,TGTGCCAGCAGTGCGGGCGGGAGGAAACAAGAGACCCAGTACTTC
TRBJ1-1,.,.,TRBV20-1,CSARGGAVTEAFF,TGCAGTGCCCGGGGGGGGGCCGTCACTGAAGCTTTCTTT
TRBJ2-5,.,.,TRBV1,CTSSQSRPRSVCQETQYF,TGCACCAGCAGCCAATCTCGGCCGAGGTCAGTTTGCCAAGAGACCCAGTACTTC
TRBJ2-7,.,TRBD1,TRBV2,CASSRGQGSLDEQYF,TGTGCCAGCAGCAGGGGACAGGGCTCCCTGGACGAGCAGTACTTC
TRBJ2-7,.,.,TRBV7-9,CASSDGEQYF,TGTGCCAGCAGCGACGGCGAGCAGTACTTC
TRBJ1-1,.,.,TRBV7-6,CASSLAASVNTEAFF,TGTGCCAGCAGCTTAGCGGCCTCGGTGAACACTGAAGCTTTCTTT
TRBJ2-2,.,TRBD1,TRBV24-1,CATSDPGTGFPGELFF,TGTGCCACCAGTGACCCCGGGACAGGGTTCCCCGGGGAGCTGTTTTTT
TRBJ2-1,.,TRBD2,TRBV3-1,CASSQEGGLGEDNEQFF,TGTGCCAGCAGCCAAGAGGGCGGACTAGGCGAGGACAATGAGCAGTTCTTC
TRBJ2-1,.,TRBD1,TRBV3-1,CASSRDRELSEQFF,TGTGCCAGCAGCCGGGACAGGGAATTAAGCGAGCAGTTCTTC
TRBJ2-3,once,TRBD2,TRBV9,CASSDALSGRFTDTQYF,TGTGCCAGCTCCGACGCACTTAGCGGGAGATTTACAGATACGCAGTATTTT
TRBJ2-1,.,.,TRBV5-6,CASSLERHEQFF,TGTGCCAGCAGCTTGGAGCGTCATGAGCAGTTCTTC
TRBJ2-1,.,.,TRBV7-8,CASSPEGWDEQFF,TGTGCCAGCAGCCCAGAGGGGTGGGATGAGCAGTTCTTC
TRBJ1-4,.,.,TRBV9,CASSARVSQNEKLFF,TGTGCCAGCAGCGCCCGTGTCAGCCAGAATGAAAAACTGTTTTTT
TRBJ2-4,.,TRBD1,TRBV16,CASSQRAEQGARTKNIQYF,TGTGCCAGCAGCCAACGCGCCGAACAGGGGGCGCGGACCAAAAACATTCAGTACTTC
TRBJ2-2,.,.,TRBV3-1,CASSQDGPATGELFF,TGTGCCAGCAGCCAAGATGGCCCGGCCACCGGGGAGCTGTTTTTT
TRBJ2-4,.,.,TRBV5-6,CASSLGQIGNIQYF,TGTGCCAGCAGCTTGGGGCAGATTGGGAACATTCAGTACTTC